This T cell receptor beta chain is drawn from a study of identical twins. Germline V gene lookup returns CDR1 ENHRY and CDR2 SYGVKD. The CDR3 has 16 residues. Germline trimming cut 6 bases from V and 2 bases from J; bases unmatched to any gene: 9. Each CDR3 protein is one row after TCRdb ran MiXCR on the 5' RACE reads. Of about 720,000 distinct CDR3 sequences detected, about 20% appear once; the ten largest clones hold 10% to 15%. In addition, the sample was reused for a study of T cells expressing NK-cell markers.

This receptor was taken from a woman younger than 30 in good health. The chain carries TRBV10-3 and TRBJ2-3; the match to TRBD2 covers 9 bases. The material sequenced was PBMCs. The CDR3 DNA follows: TGTGCCATCAGCGCTATAGCGGGGGTTTCCACAGATACGCAGTATTTT. Translating it yields CAISAIAGVSTDTQYF.